This TCR beta chain appears in the sequencing data of a study of CD8 T cells in Susac syndrome. RNA totalling roughly 0.45 to 1 ug underwent reverse transcription with random hexamers. A multiplex approach, immunoSEQ multiplex PCR, amplified TCR beta CDR3 across 54 Vbeta and 13 Jbeta. TCRdb re-called the immunoSEQ multiplex PCR reads with MiXCR, one entry per CDR3 protein. The repertoire holds around 130,000 distinct CDR3 sequences, roughly 89% seen once, with approximately 0.24% in the top ten. This CDR3 region has 16 residues. The J segment lost 4 bases and the V segment lost 7 bases, leaving 12 bases of the junction unmatched. Germline V gene sequence: CDR1 LNHNV, CDR2 YYDKDF (reference sequence).

The receptor was derived from a human donor with multiple sclerosis. This chain links TRBV15 with TRBJ2-5; 10 nucleotides agree with TRBD2. The specimen was CD8+ T cells from PBMCs. CDR3 bases: TGTGCCACCAATGAGCGGGAGGGCCAATTGATAGAGACCCAGTACTTC. It yields the protein CATNEREGQLIETQYF.